This TCR beta chain originates from a study of cytomegalovirus exposure and HLA in healthy donors (TCRdb year 2017). Background for the entire study: According to a later analysis, one platform produced both the approximately 110 validation repertoires and the 720 or so repertoires of the first cohort. High-throughput TCR immunosequencing, statistical association of individual TCRs with disease status, and machine learning were combined to predict cytomegalovirus infection status. The aim of the study was to test whether cataloging public T cell receptors could identify signatures of past pathogen exposure. A separate validation cohort of 100 to 150 different subjects was used in addition to the roughly 670-subject first cohort. Broader findings and caveats from the paper: In a later analysis, TCRs clustered in the first cohort were found to also tend to co-occur in the approximately 110 validation repertoires, with roughly 93% of cluster scores above 0. A total of some 180 TCR beta chains were listed by the study as associated with cytomegalovirus. The classifier was reported to diagnose cytomegalovirus status with high specificity and sensitivity in both the original and validation cohorts. While some public TCRs were present in many individuals, most TCR sequences turned up only very rarely across donors. In vitro tests confirmed that a few of the cytomegalovirus-associated TCR beta chains recognize cytomegalovirus antigens. The validation cohort had no HLA typing available for a later analysis, so co-occurrence within that cohort was assessed over all 120 or so repertoires. It was suggested by the authors that the approach could potentially be generalized to other disease states and immunological phenotypes.

The donors belonged to the validation cohort of around 120 subjects, which was separate from the roughly 670-subject first cohort. The germline V gene yields SQVTM for CDR1 and ANQGSEA for CDR2. V is clipped by 1 base and J by 0 bases, and the sequence between their germline boundaries is 13 bases long. The CDR3, cysteine through phenylalanine, is 15 amino acids long. Only the CDR3 DNA is retained, 45 bases long and in frame from the first base. The library was produced with the immunoSEQ multiplex PCR assay. The paper's data handling went like this. A statistical classification framework was built for diagnosing cytomegalovirus status from the catalog of TCR beta chain sequences. TCRdb carries this immuneACCESS record with in-frame sequences only. Its versions omit some clonotypes, under half of them owing to an unresolved V gene in the studies checked, with the rest unexplained. Clonal size and the V and J genes are those of that table, whereas D and trimming came from the DNA. This sample comprises approximately 270,000 clones, roughly nine tenths of them detected only once. The ten largest clonotypes hold around 12% of the sample.

In this sample, this clone turned up once. Its antigen has not been determined. Per-base quality was not reported, and no clone a single base away is much larger than it. This clonotype was sampled from a man aged 18 to 30 in good health and CMV-seropositive. The V and J genes are TRBV29-1 and TRBJ2-7; the D gene remains uncertain. The sequencing sample was made of PBMCs. The nucleotide sequence reads TGCAGCGTTGAAGTCGTTGGCCGCAGCTCCTACGAGCAGTACTTC. It is translated as CSVEVVGRSSYEQYF.